The 6 T cell receptor beta chains reported below all come from one sample, sequenced in a study of blood T cell repertoires in COVID-19. Clones were sequenced by immunoSEQ multiplex PCR, and TCRdb holds only the in-frame ones, with some missing. The data show 140,000 or so clones, about nine tenths seen once. Sequenced sample: peripheral blood. The receptors come from a woman aged 45-59 years with acute or convalescent COVID-19.

Only one count was recorded for this clone. The rearrangement links TRBV11-2 to TRBJ1-1; tentatively, D is TRBD1 (6 bases). CDR3 length equals 15 residues. The germline V and J ends were trimmed by 1 base and 0 bases, with 9 bases remaining between them. Per germline, CDR1 SGHAT and CDR2 FQNNGV. The CDR3 DNA follows: TGTGCCAGCAGCTTAGTCCGGGACATGAACACTGAAGCTTTCTTT. Translating gives CASSLVRDMNTEAFF. The whole variable domain, filled in from reference TRBV11-2 and TRBJ1-1, reads EAGVAQSPRYKIIEKRQSVAFWCNPISGHATLYWYQQILGQGPKLLIQFQNNGVVDDSQLPKDRFSAERLKGVDSTLKIQPAKLEDSAVYLCASSLVRDMNTEAFFGQGTRLTVV.

This clone was seen a few times. J is TRBJ1-2 and V is TRBV5-1; 7 nucleotides line up with TRBD1. CDR3 length: 14 residues. In germline, CDR1 is SGHRS, CDR2 YFSETQ. The V and J ends lost 0 bases and 2 bases, in that order; junction bases with no gene match: 1. This CDR3 is CASSLGDSNYGYTF. CDR3 DNA: TGCGCCAGCAGCTTGGGGGACAGCAACTATGGCTACACCTTC.

V and J are TRBV12-3 or TRBV12-4 and TRBJ2-1; perhaps TRBD2 as D (6 bases). CDR3 size: 12 residues. V lost 5 bases and J 10 bases, leaving 12 bases between the germline ends. As DNA, the CDR3 is TGTGCCAGCAGTGCCTGGAGCGGGGAGCAGTTCTTC. This gives the protein CASSAWSGEQFF.

The chain has TRBV5-1 and TRBJ1-2; unclear D gene. V was cut by 4 bases and J by 6 bases, with 10 bases left in between. The V gene's germline CDR1 is SGHRS and CDR2 YFSETQ. CDR3 length equals 12 residues. CDR3 sequence reads: CASSTNQNGYTF. CDR3 coding DNA: TGCGCCAGCAGCACCAATCAGAATGGCTACACCTTC.

The J gene is TRBJ2-1, the V gene TRBV7-8; D is possibly TRBD1 (5 bases). The CDR3 contains 15 residues. Germline loops: CDR1 SGHVS, CDR2 FQNEAQ. Trimming stripped 2 bases from V and 8 bases from J, with 16 bases between. The CDR3 DNA reads as TGTGCCAGCAGCTTAATGGGCCAGATAGGGGATGAGCAGTTCTTC. This encodes CASSLMGQIGDEQFF.

V is TRBV5-4 and J is TRBJ1-6; weak D call: TRBD1 (5 bases). Germline CDR1 is SGHNT and CDR2 is YYREEE (reference sequence). V lost 4 bases to trimming and J lost 8 bases, with 10 bases between them. The CDR3 runs to 13 residues. In DNA form, the CDR3 reads TGTGCCAGCAGCCTTGGGACTCATTCACCCCTCCACTTT. It yields the protein CASSLGTHSPLHF.